These 3 T cell receptor beta chains were all obtained from the same sample, sequenced in a study of response to subunit inactivated influenza vaccine (dated by TCRdb to the late 2010s). The library was obtained by RT-PCR. Sequencing was performed on an Illumina HiSeq 2500. TCRdb reprocessing: public reads trimmed at Q25 with fastp, clones called with MiXCR, in-frame beta chains kept. Rows merge per CDR3 protein into single entries with the most common DNA and genes. Across this sample there are about 540,000 distinct CDR3 sequences, with approximately 20% seen only once. The top ten constitute approximately 2.9% of the sample. Another study also made use of these data, one on T cells expressing NK-cell markers. The second publication reports: TCR beta cDNA libraries were prepared using 5'RACE template switching, which introduced a universal primer site and unique molecular identifiers.

This specimen consisted of CD4+ T cells sorted from PBMCs, obtained less than 13 days after vaccination. The receptors here all came from a man aged 45-65 years who received an inactivated influenza vaccine. Donor details come from another sample of the same person, matched by shared clones.

V and J are TRBV9 and TRBJ2-7, with D perhaps TRBD1 or TRBD2 (5 bases each). CDR1 and CDR2 from the germline V gene are SGDLS and YYNGEE. CDR3 size: 15 residues. V was shortened by 2 bases and J by 4 bases, with 16 bases between the two germline ends. This chain's CDR3 is CASSVGTVGPYEQYF. The CDR3 coding sequence is TGTGCCAGCAGCGTTGGGACCGTGGGGCCTTACGAGCAGTACTTC.

A few counts support this clonotype. The chain uses TRBV6-2 or TRBV6-3 and TRBJ2-7; D is ambiguous. The germline V and J ends were trimmed by 0 bases and 0 bases, with 12 bases remaining between them. Germline V gene lookup returns CDR1 MNHEY and CDR2 SVGEGT. The CDR3 is 16 residues long. CDR3 nucleotides: TGTGCCAGCAGTTACTCTGCAGGACCTAGCTCCTACGAGCAGTACTTC. Protein product: CASSYSAGPSSYEQYF.

This clonotype was recorded at least ten times. The V call is TRBV20-1, the J call TRBJ1-5, with 7 nucleotides matching TRBD1. Looked up from germline, CDR1 is DFQATT and CDR2 is SNEGSKA (reference sequence). The CDR3 runs to 13 residues. V trimming: 6 bases; J trimming: 9 bases; junction bases outside the gene matches: 11. The CDR3 region has the DNA TGCAGTGCCCAGTCCGGGACAGATTCGCCCCAGCATTTT. It codes for CSAQSGTDSPQHF.